This entry lists 11 T cell receptor beta chains sequenced from one sample in a study of cytomegalovirus exposure and HLA in healthy donors. This PCR relied on a set of 60 Vbeta primers and 13 Jbeta primers. Some clones are missing from TCRdb's copy, which holds only in-frame ones; the method was immunoSEQ multiplex PCR. Of about 130,000 clones detected, about four fifths appear once; the ten largest clones hold over 3%. Sequenced material: PBMCs. The receptors stem from a woman aged 40 to 49 in good health and CMV-seronegative.

This clone was seen only a few times. This chain's CDR3 is CASSLTTGAEAFF. The CDR3 DNA is TGTGCCAGCAGCTTAACTACAGGGGCTGAAGCTTTCTTT. The chain carries TRBV7-9 and TRBJ1-1, with TRBD1 identical over 7 bases. V lost 2 bases, J lost 6 bases, and 3 bases stayed unmatched. There are 13 residues in the CDR3. Germline loops: CDR1 SEHNR, CDR2 FQNEAQ (reference sequence).

On this clone itself: The junction shows a germline mismatch at one end, possibly a read error. The chain recombines TRBV7-9 with TRBJ2-3; 10 bases map to TRBD2. Germline CDR1 reads SEHNR; CDR2 reads FQNEAQ (reference sequence). The CDR3 spans 15 residues. The CDR3 nucleotides are TGTGCCAGCAGCCTAGCGGGAGCCGACACAGATACGCAGTATTTT. It translates to CASSLAGADTDTQYF.

The V call is TRBV11-3, the J call TRBJ2-3; a weak D match, TRBD2 (5 bases). Germline CDR1 SGHNT, CDR2 YENEEA. Trimming cost V 3 bases and J 4 bases, with 8 bases left between them. The CDR3 runs to 13 residues. In nucleotides, the CDR3 is TGTGCCAGCAGCTTCGGGGTCGCAGATACGCAGTATTTT. Translated: CASSFGVADTQYF.

The chain couples TRBV29-1 to TRBJ2-5; TRBD2 agrees at 16 bases. V lost 7 bases to trimming and J lost 4 bases; unmatched junction nucleotides: 15. There are 18 residues in the CDR3. CDR1 is SQVTM and CDR2 is ANQGSEA in the germline V gene. In DNA form, the CDR3 reads TGCAGCGGGGACGGACAGGAGGGACTAGCGGGAGGGCTAGAGACCCAGTACTTC. It translates to CSGDGQEGLAGGLETQYF.

This sequence joins TRBV4-2 and TRBJ1-2; TRBD1 matches 8 bases. The CDR3 is 15 amino acids. Germline assignment: CDR1 LGHNA and CDR2 YNFKEQ. V gave up 1 base and J gave up 4 bases; unmatched junction bases: 5. This CDR3 reads CASSQAPGQGYGYTF. The CDR3 nucleotides are TGTGCCAGCAGCCAAGCCCCAGGACAGGGCTATGGCTACACCTTC.

This clone has only a few counts. The chain has TRBV4-3 and TRBJ2-3; no firm D call. The CDR3 covers 16 residues. Germline lookup yields CDR1 LGHNA and CDR2 YSLEER. Trimming took 0 bases from V and 0 from J, leaving 10 bases between them. In nucleotides, the CDR3 is TGCGCCAGCAGCCAAGATGGGTTAGCAAGCACAGATACGCAGTATTTT. Its translation: CASSQDGLASTDTQYF.

The chain joins TRBV7-2 to TRBJ2-5, with 9 bases that match TRBD2. The germline V gene has CDR1 SGHTA and CDR2 FQGNSA. J gave up 5 bases and V 3 bases, and 7 bases lay outside the gene matches. There are 15 residues in the CDR3. The CDR3 DNA reads TGTGCCAGCAGCTTTAGCGGGGGAGCTCAGGAGACCCAGTACTTC. Residues: CASSFSGGAQETQYF. The entire variable domain, with the rest obtained from reference TRBV7-2 and TRBJ2-5, is as follows: GAGVSQSPSNKVTEKGKDVELRCDPISGHTALYWYRQSLGQGLEFLIYFQGNSAPDKSGLPSDRFSAERTGGSVSTLTIQRTQQEDSAVYLCASSFSGGAQETQYFGPGTRLLVL.

This clone was picked up a small number of times. This sequence joins TRBV19 and TRBJ2-7; 8 bases are shared with TRBD1. CDR3 length equals 15 residues. Germline V lookup: CDR1 LNHDA, CDR2 SQIVND (reference sequence). After removal of 5 bases from V and 0 bases from J, the junction contained 6 bases not matched to a gene. CDR3: CASSLEGQGSYEQYF. CDR3 bases: TGTGCCAGTAGTCTGGAAGGACAGGGCTCCTACGAGCAGTACTTC.

J is TRBJ2-7 and V is TRBV2, with D possibly matching TRBD2 (5 bases). CDR1 and CDR2 (germline): SNHLY, FYNNEI. The CDR3 consists of 13 residues. Deletions cut 4 bases from V and 0 bases from J, with 7 bases between. In DNA, the CDR3 is TGTGCCAGCAGTGGGAGGTTCTCCTACGAGCAGTACTTC. Protein: CASSGRFSYEQYF.

The chain uses TRBV9 and TRBJ2-5, with D possibly TRBD1 on 5 matching bases. Germline V lookup: CDR1 SGDLS, CDR2 YYNGEE. Trimming pared 0 bases from V and 3 bases from J, leaving 9 bases between. The CDR3 extends over 14 amino acids. The CDR3 nucleotides read TGTGCCAGCAGCGTAGGACGGACAAAAGAGACCCAGTACTTC. Protein product: CASSVGRTKETQYF.

V is TRBV4-3 and J is TRBJ2-1, with 8 bases that match TRBD1. V lost 4 bases to trimming and J lost 8 bases; unmatched junction nucleotides: 7. CDR3 length: 14 amino acids. Germline loops: CDR1 LGHNA, CDR2 YSLEER. The CDR3 nucleotides are TGCGCCAGCAGCCTAGGACAGGGTGGCGATGAGCAGTTCTTC. As protein: CASSLGQGGDEQFF.